These T cell receptor beta chains were read from a single sample in a study of beta chain features in type 1 diabetes. The assay was immunoSEQ multiplex PCR, and TCRdb's table has in-frame clones only and misses some. The sample has more than 100,000 clones; about 10% are singletons. Source material: central memory CD4+ T cells from blood. These receptors were collected from a man aged 25 to 45 with type 1 diabetes. Both conserved end residues are trimmed from each CDR3. Fields, in order: J gene, V gene, CDR3 protein.

j_call: TRBJ2-2
v_call: TRBV7-3
cdr3_aa: ASSLRGAEFGELF

j_call: TRBJ1-2
v_call: TRBV7-2
cdr3_aa: ASSSPTGYRNGYT

j_call: TRBJ2-4
v_call: TRBV2
cdr3_aa: ASSGQGPNIQY

j_call: TRBJ1-2
v_call: TRBV11-2
cdr3_aa: ASSQDRTNYGYT

j_call: TRBJ2-5
v_call: TRBV5-1
cdr3_aa: ASSLDRGGETQY

j_call: TRBJ1-1
v_call: TRBV10-3
cdr3_aa: ATVPREMNTEAF

j_call: TRBJ1-2
v_call: TRBV4-2
cdr3_aa: ASSQGQGDNYGYT

j_call: TRBJ1-4
v_call: TRBV6-5
cdr3_aa: ASSTGDEKLF

j_call: TRBJ1-6
v_call: TRBV5-6
cdr3_aa: ASSSDSLPLH

j_call: TRBJ1-1
v_call: TRBV9
cdr3_aa: ASSDGPGVTEAF

j_call: TRBJ2-1
v_call: TRBV4-3
cdr3_aa: ASSQDLKGYNEQF

j_call: TRBJ2-4
v_call: TRBV7-9
cdr3_aa: ASSPKSIQY

j_call: TRBJ2-1
v_call: TRBV6-1
cdr3_aa: ASRRLADSNEQF

j_call: TRBJ2-1
v_call: TRBV7-9
cdr3_aa: ASSRQLAGGHNEQF

j_call: TRBJ2-1
v_call: TRBV2
cdr3_aa: ASMPAGGNEQF

j_call: TRBJ2-2
v_call: TRBV28
cdr3_aa: ASSLGHSNTGELF

j_call: TRBJ2-7
v_call: TRBV6-6
cdr3_aa: ASSSRQGRGPYEQY

j_call: TRBJ2-3
v_call: TRBV9
cdr3_aa: ASSVGQTTDTQY

j_call: TRBJ2-5
v_call: TRBV6-1
cdr3_aa: ASIRLGGAGETQY

j_call: TRBJ1-4
v_call: TRBV5-6
cdr3_aa: ASSGRGAFEKLF

j_call: TRBJ2-1
v_call: TRBV7-2
cdr3_aa: ASSLAALAGAWSSYNEQF

j_call: TRBJ2-7
v_call: TRBV4-2
cdr3_aa: ASSSRGGSYEQY

j_call: TRBJ1-4
v_call: TRBV7-6
cdr3_aa: ASSLGQGNEKLF

j_call: TRBJ2-7
v_call: TRBV25-1
cdr3_aa: ASSGDTTYEQY

j_call: TRBJ1-2
v_call: TRBV4-2
cdr3_aa: ASSHGTGGDGYT

j_call: TRBJ2-7
v_call: TRBV7-2
cdr3_aa: ASSWDTSEQY

j_call: TRBJ2-3
v_call: TRBV29-1
cdr3_aa: SVVGGRGADTQY

j_call: TRBJ2-2
v_call: TRBV11-1
cdr3_aa: ASSSGLGAGSNTGELF

j_call: TRBJ1-5
v_call: TRBV15
cdr3_aa: ATSRGPLGNQPQH

j_call: TRBJ2-3
v_call: TRBV7-3
cdr3_aa: ASSLSLRADTQY

j_call: TRBJ1-5
v_call: TRBV6-5
cdr3_aa: ASSYSRTGDSPQH

j_call: TRBJ2-2
v_call: TRBV4-2
cdr3_aa: ASSQLQGSGELF

j_call: TRBJ2-7
v_call: TRBV4-2
cdr3_aa: ASSQEFGQGKQY

j_call: TRBJ2-2
v_call: TRBV4-3
cdr3_aa: ASSPARGTGDTGELF

j_call: TRBJ2-3
v_call: TRBV11-2
cdr3_aa: ASSTRDRGGDTQY

j_call: TRBJ1-5
v_call: TRBV28
cdr3_aa: ASRGEGNQPQH

j_call: TRBJ1-5
v_call: TRBV27
cdr3_aa: ASKPFVGAAQH